One sample yielded the 19 T cell receptor beta chains listed below, sequenced in a study of technical replicates of blood from four donors. The assay was immunoSEQ multiplex PCR, and TCRdb's table has in-frame clones only and misses some. Found here are around 76,000 clones, over 80% of them singletons; the top ten hold around 0.27%. Sequencing was carried out using T cells isolated from PBMCs. The source is a human donor in good health.

The chain carries TRBV4-1 and TRBJ1-1, with D uncertain. Per the germline V gene, CDR1 is MGHRA and CDR2 is YSYEKL. V lost 1 base and J 5 bases, leaving 20 bases between the germline ends. The CDR3 is made up of 17 amino acids. The CDR3 region has the DNA TGCGCCAGCAGCCAAGCGACCGGAGGATATCGAGGGACTGAAGCTTTCTTT. Translating it yields CASSQATGGYRGTEAFF.

This clone was counted a few times. This chain joins TRBV21-1 and TRBJ1-1. TRBV21-1 is a known pseudogene. The CDR3 has 12 residues. Written as DNA, the CDR3 is TGTGCCAGCAGCAAAGGTAACGGTGAAGCTTTCTTT. Residues: CASSKGNGEAFF.

The chain joins TRBV5-8 to TRBJ2-7, with 10 bases matching TRBD2. Trimming cost V 6 bases and J 2 bases; bases outside gene matches: 5. The CDR3 covers 14 residues. Germline V lookup: CDR1 SGHTS, CDR2 YDEGEE. This chain's CDR3 is CASTWTSGTYEQYF. The CDR3 coding sequence is TGTGCCAGCACCTGGACTAGCGGAACCTACGAGCAGTACTTC.

The chain links TRBV10-1 to TRBJ2-4, with D hard to call. Germline V CDR1 and CDR2: WNHNN, SYGVQD (reference sequence). The ends were cut back, 3 bases at V and 5 bases at J, with 17 bases in the middle. This CDR3 is 16 amino acids long. The DNA of the CDR3 is TGCGCCAGCAGTGAATGTCGGTCTGAGACACAAAACATTCAGTACTTC. Amino acids: CASSECRSETQNIQYF.

The V call is TRBV28, the J call TRBJ2-3; 9 bases are a match to TRBD1. The CDR3 extends over 15 amino acids. Trimming at V came to 6 bases and at J to 4 bases, leaving 8 bases not matched to a gene. The germline V gene encodes CDR1 MDHEN and CDR2 SYDVKM. CDR3 in amino acids: CASSTPGQGSDTQYF. In DNA form, the CDR3 reads TGTGCCAGCAGCACCCCGGGACAGGGCTCAGATACGCAGTATTTT.

J is TRBJ1-4 and V is TRBV9, with D tentatively TRBD1 (6 bases). Trimming cost V 3 bases and J 12 bases, with 9 bases left between them. This CDR3 region has 11 residues. Germline V gene lookup returns CDR1 SGDLS and CDR2 YYNGEE. The CDR3 protein is CASSGAGELFF. DNA of the CDR3: TGTGCCAGCAGCGGAGCAGGGGAACTGTTTTTT.

The chain employs TRBV10-3 and TRBJ2-1; no clear D gene. The CDR3 is 16 amino acids. The V end was cut by 7 bases, the J end by 2 bases, with 18 bases between. From germline, CDR1 is ENHRY and CDR2 SYGVKD. The chain's CDR3 is CAITTPGANAYNEQFF. As DNA, the CDR3 is TGTGCCATCACGACACCCGGTGCGAACGCCTACAATGAGCAGTTCTTC.

This chain uses TRBV5-6 with TRBJ2-7, with 12 bases that match TRBD1. This CDR3 has 15 residues. The J segment lost 5 bases and the V segment lost 4 bases, leaving 7 bases of the junction unmatched. Germline CDR1 SGHDT, CDR2 YYEEEE. CDR3 in DNA: TGTGCCAGCAGCCTCCGGGACAGGGGGCTCGACGAGCAGTACTTC. Translating it yields CASSLRDRGLDEQYF.

V gene TRBV2 combines with J gene TRBJ1-4; 7 bases line up with TRBD1. J lost 7 bases, V lost 4 bases, and 3 bases had no gene match. CDR3 length: 13 amino acids. Germline CDR1 is SNHLY and CDR2 is FYNNEI. CDR3 DNA sequence: TGTGCCAGCAGTGCTGGGACAGTTGAAAAACTGTTTTTT. Amino acid sequence: CASSAGTVEKLFF.

Written as DNA, the CDR3 is TGCGCCAGCAGCCGGGACAGGGAAACAGATACGCAGTATTTT. It encodes CASSRDRETDTQYF. The J gene is TRBJ2-3, the V gene TRBV10-1, with 9 bases matching TRBD1. V lost 6 bases, J lost 3 bases, and 4 bases stayed unmatched. Germline V gene sequence: CDR1 WNHNN, CDR2 SYGVQD (reference sequence). The CDR3 runs 14 residues.

The V and J genes are TRBV11-2 and TRBJ2-1; possibly TRBD2 for D (6 bases). Germline V CDR1 and CDR2: SGHAT, FQNNGV. The V end was cut by 4 bases, the J end by 4 bases, with 17 bases between. The CDR3 sequence is 16 residues long. The DNA for the CDR3 is TGTGCCAGCAGCTCGACGCGACTAGGGACGTACAATGAGCAGTTCTTC. It specifies CASSSTRLGTYNEQFF.

This clone was observed a single time. This chain uses TRBV6-6 with TRBJ1-5; a weak D match, TRBD1 (6 bases). The CDR3 totals 14 residues. CDR1 is MNHNY and CDR2 is SVGAGI in the germline V gene (reference sequence). V was clipped by 0 bases and J by 5 bases, with 8 bases between them. CDR3 sequence (DNA): TGTGCCAGCAGTTACTCGAAGGGGGATCAGCCCCAGCATTTT. Amino acids: CASSYSKGDQPQHF.

The V and J genes are TRBV28 and TRBJ1-4; D is perhaps TRBD1 (6 bases). This CDR3 is built from 14 residues. Trimming pared 3 bases from V and 8 bases from J, leaving 13 bases between. From germline, CDR1 is MDHEN and CDR2 SYDVKM. The CDR3 loop reads CASSLPPQGEKLFF. The CDR3 bases are TGTGCCAGCAGTTTGCCCCCACAGGGAGAAAAACTGTTTTTT.

This chain links TRBV5-6 with TRBJ1-6, with 9 bases matching TRBD1. The CDR3 sequence is 15 residues long. The J segment lost 10 bases and the V segment lost 1 base, leaving 6 bases of the junction unmatched. Per germline, CDR1 SGHDT and CDR2 YYEEEE. The CDR3 loop is CASSLTGGALSPLHF. The CDR3, as DNA: TGTGCCAGCAGCTTGACAGGGGGCGCACTATCACCCCTCCACTTT.

This clone has just one count. The V gene is TRBV6-6, the J gene TRBJ2-7, with a possible D match to TRBD1 (6 bases). The CDR3 contains 15 residues. CDR1 and CDR2 from the germline V gene are MNHNY and SVGAGI (reference sequence). Trimming pared 5 bases from V and 3 bases from J, leaving 17 bases between. The CDR3 protein is CASSPGTTGGYEQYF. The CDR3 DNA reads as TGTGCCAGCAGTCCCGGGACGACAGGAGGCTACGAGCAGTACTTC.

This sequence joins TRBV5-4 and TRBJ1-1; TRBD1 matches at 7 bases. Germline CDR1 is SGHNT and CDR2 is YYREEE (reference sequence). J gave up 8 bases and V 3 bases, and 7 bases lay outside the gene matches. The CDR3 extends over 13 amino acids. CDR3: CASSYGQAPEAFF. The DNA for the CDR3 is TGTGCCAGCAGCTACGGACAGGCCCCCGAAGCTTTCTTT.

CDR3 sequence: CASSQDLSSGNTIYF. As DNA, the CDR3 is TGCGCCAGCAGCCAAGACTTATCCTCTGGAAACACCATATATTTT. The chain joins TRBV4-1 to TRBJ1-3; no clear D gene. CDR3 length: 15 amino acids. V lost 0 bases and J lost 0, with 6 bases in between. Germline V CDR1 and CDR2: MGHRA, YSYEKL.

The rearrangement uses TRBV10-1 and TRBJ1-1; D not resolved. The V end lost 6 bases, the J end lost 1 base, and 15 bases lay between the germline ends. The CDR3 runs 15 residues. Per germline, CDR1 WNHNN and CDR2 SYGVQD (reference sequence). CDR3 in DNA: TGCGCCAGCAGCCAAACTCGAGAGGGGAACACTGAAGCTTTCTTT. This sequence encodes CASSQTREGNTEAFF.

This clone occurred once. V is TRBV6-1 and J is TRBJ2-2; 8 bases align to TRBD1. The germline gives CDR1 MNHNS, CDR2 SASEGT. CDR3 length equals 16 residues. Unmatched junction bases numbered 8, after V lost 3 bases and J lost 5 bases. CDR3 coding DNA: TGTGCCAGCAGTGACCGCCAGGGGGCTGGGACCGGGGAGCTGTTTTTT. Amino acids: CASSDRQGAGTGELFF.